One sample yielded the 10 T cell receptor beta chains listed below, sequenced in a study of technical replicates of blood from a few donors. TCRdb's table, derived via immunoSEQ multiplex PCR, lists solely in-frame clones and lacks some. This sample yields about 59,000 clones, of which about 94% are seen a single time; around 4.2% belongs to the top ten. The sample was PBMCs. Receptors were obtained from a human donor in good health. Some clones in this sample may be carry-over from other donors' samples.

CDR3 in amino acids: CASSPRQGSYEQYF. DNA of the CDR3: TGTGCCAGCAGCCCCAGACAGGGATCCTACGAGCAGTACTTC. The J gene is TRBJ2-7, the V gene TRBV9; 7 positions match TRBD1. In germline, CDR1 is SGDLS, CDR2 YYNGEE. The CDR3 has 14 amino acids. The ends lost 4 bases at V and 1 base at J; junction bases unmatched: 5.

The V gene is TRBV18, the J gene TRBJ2-5; D may be TRBD1 (6 bases). Germline CDR1 is KGHSH and CDR2 is LQKENI. V was pared by 4 bases and J by 2 bases, with 17 bases between. This CDR3 is 16 amino acids long. In DNA form, the CDR3 reads TGTGCCAGCTCACGCTTGCCGGGACAAAAACAAGAGACCCAGTACTTC. Translating gives CASSRLPGQKQETQYF.

This clone was picked up one time. The chain recombines TRBV9 with TRBJ1-2, with a weak D call TRBD1 (5 bases). V shed 3 bases and J shed 1 base, with 16 bases lying between them. The CDR3 is 16 amino acids. Germline CDR1 reads SGDLS; CDR2 reads YYNGEE. The CDR3 spells CASSDRQRPFNYGYTF. The CDR3 region has the DNA TGTGCCAGCAGCGATCGACAGCGCCCCTTTAACTATGGCTACACCTTC.

The chain employs TRBV5-1 and TRBJ2-7; D is undetermined. CDR1 and CDR2 from the germline V gene are SGHRS and YFSETQ. The CDR3 contains 15 residues. The germline V and J ends were trimmed by 0 bases and 0 bases, with 10 bases remaining between them. This CDR3 reads CASSLDSPNSYEQYF. CDR3 nucleotides: TGCGCCAGCAGCTTGGACAGCCCTAACTCCTACGAGCAGTACTTC.

The chain uses TRBV19 and TRBJ2-2; TRBD1 might be the D (6 bases). Trimming removed 8 bases from V and 5 bases from J, with 9 bases in between. The CDR3 extends over 12 amino acids. CDR1 is LNHDA, CDR2 SQIVND, per germline (reference sequence). The DNA of the CDR3 is TGTGCCAGTGAAAGGGGGACCGGGGAGCTGTTTTTT. Its translation is CASERGTGELFF. The full variable domain, in which reference TRBV19 and TRBJ2-2 provide the parts outside the CDR3, is DGGITQSPKYLFRKEGQNVTLSCEQNLNHDAMYWYRQDPGQGLRLIYYSQIVNDFQKGDIAEGYSVSREKKESFPLTVTSAQKNPTAFYLCASERGTGELFFGEGSRLTVL.

The chain links TRBV6-4 to TRBJ2-2, with 8 bases aligning to TRBD1. Unmatched junction bases numbered 11, after V lost 7 bases and J lost 4 bases. The CDR3 sequence is 16 residues long. Germline V gene lookup returns CDR1 MRHNA and CDR2 SNTAGT. The CDR3 DNA reads TGTGCCAGCAAGCTACAGGGGGAAACGGTCACCGGGGAGCTGTTTTTT. Translated, it gives CASKLQGETVTGELFF.

The V gene is TRBV5-3, the J gene TRBJ1-2, with TRBD1 matching over 12 bases. TRBV5-3 qualifies as an ORF whose function is uncertain. The CDR3 is 18 amino acids. V shed 4 bases and J 8 bases; nucleotides not matched to a gene: 18. The CDR3 here is CARSPGPGQGASLGGYTF. The CDR3 DNA reads as TGTGCCAGAAGCCCAGGGCCGGGACAGGGGGCTTCCCTGGGAGGCTACACCTTC.

This rearrangement joins TRBV30 to TRBJ1-1; D gene ambiguous. With 0 bases removed from V and 0 bases from J, the gap between germline ends came to 5 bases. Germline CDR1 GTSNPN, CDR2 SVGIG (reference sequence). The CDR3 is made up of 13 amino acids. The CDR3 loop reads CAWSVGVNTEAFF. DNA of the CDR3: TGTGCCTGGAGTGTCGGGGTGAACACTGAAGCTTTCTTT.

The chain carries TRBV6-6 and TRBJ1-5; TRBD1 might be the D (5 bases). Germline-derived CDR1 and CDR2 are MNHNY and SVGAGI (reference sequence). The CDR3 has 15 amino acids. V was trimmed by 6 bases and J by 0 bases, leaving 12 bases between them. The CDR3 loop reads CASSLTVDSNQPQHF. As DNA, the CDR3 is TGTGCCAGCAGCCTGACAGTCGATAGCAATCAGCCCCAGCATTTT.

This chain uses TRBV6-5 with TRBJ1-1; no clear D gene. Looked up from germline, CDR1 is MNHEY and CDR2 is SVGAGI. CDR3 size: 14 residues. Between the trimmed V and J ends, which lost 0 bases and 1 base, there was a span of 6 bases. This chain's CDR3 is CASSYSTENTEAFF. The CDR3 DNA sequence: TGTGCCAGCAGTTACTCCACAGAGAACACTGAAGCTTTCTTT.